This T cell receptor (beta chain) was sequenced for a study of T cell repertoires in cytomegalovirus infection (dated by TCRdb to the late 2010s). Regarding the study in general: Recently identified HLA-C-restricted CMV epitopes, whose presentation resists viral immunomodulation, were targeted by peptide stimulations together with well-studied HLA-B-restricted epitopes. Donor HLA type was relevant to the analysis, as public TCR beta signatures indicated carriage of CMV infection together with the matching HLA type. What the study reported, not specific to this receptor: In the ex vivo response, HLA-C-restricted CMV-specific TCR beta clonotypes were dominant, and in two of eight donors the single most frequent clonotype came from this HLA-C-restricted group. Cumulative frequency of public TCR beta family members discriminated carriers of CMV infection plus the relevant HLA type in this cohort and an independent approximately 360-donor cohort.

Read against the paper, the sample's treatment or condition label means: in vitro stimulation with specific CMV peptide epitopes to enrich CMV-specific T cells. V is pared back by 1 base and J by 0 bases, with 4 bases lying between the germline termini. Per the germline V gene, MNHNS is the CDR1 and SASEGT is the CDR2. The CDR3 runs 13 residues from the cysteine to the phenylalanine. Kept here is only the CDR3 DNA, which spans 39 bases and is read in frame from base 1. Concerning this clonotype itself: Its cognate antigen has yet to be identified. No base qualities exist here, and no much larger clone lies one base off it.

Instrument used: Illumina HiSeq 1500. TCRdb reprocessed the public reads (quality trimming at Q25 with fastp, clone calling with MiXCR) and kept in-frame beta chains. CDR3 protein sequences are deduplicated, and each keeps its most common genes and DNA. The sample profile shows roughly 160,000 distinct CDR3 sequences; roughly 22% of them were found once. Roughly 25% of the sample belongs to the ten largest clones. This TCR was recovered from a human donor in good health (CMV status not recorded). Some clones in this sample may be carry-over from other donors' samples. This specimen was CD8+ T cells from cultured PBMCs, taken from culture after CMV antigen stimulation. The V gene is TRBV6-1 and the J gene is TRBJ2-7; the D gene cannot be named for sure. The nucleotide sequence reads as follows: TGTGCCAGCAGTGAAGGCGGCTCCTACGAGCAGTACTTC. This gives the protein CASSEGGSYEQYF.